This is a list of T cell receptor beta chains from one sample in a study of CD8+ T cells in alopecia areata. Only in-frame clones appear in the TCRdb table, and some are missing; sequencing was by immunoSEQ multiplex PCR. This sample has around 100,000 clones; less than 70% occur once, and the top ten carry about 8.8%. The sequenced sample was CD4+ T cells sorted from blood. These receptors were collected from a human donor in good health. CDR3s include the opening cysteine and the closing phenylalanine or tryptophan. The order of the fields is D gene, V gene, J gene, clone size, CDR3 DNA, CDR3 protein. A D gene is named only where the DNA matches it firmly. Part of the rows lack a size; the others show once, few, many or a class for expanded clones.

TRBD1	TRBV29-1	TRBJ1-2	once	TGCAGCGTTGAAGAGCGACCGGGACAGGGAAGGGGCTACACCTTC	CSVEERPGQGRGYTF
NA	TRBV11-2	TRBJ2-3	few	TGTGCCAGCAGCCCACCTGGCGGGGAACATACGCAGTATTTT	CASSPPGGEHTQYF
TRBD2	TRBV5-1	TRBJ2-3	NA	TGCGCCAGCAGCTTGTCCCTAGCGGAGGATACGCAGTATTTT	CASSLSLAEDTQYF
TRBD1	TRBV10-3	TRBJ2-3	NA	TGTGCCATCACCTCCGGACAGGGAATAGATACGCAGTATTTT	CAITSGQGIDTQYF
NA	TRBV28	TRBJ1-2	NA	TGTGCCAGCAGTCCGCCCTTCGGCTACCGCTATGGCTACACCTTC	CASSPPFGYRYGYTF
NA	TRBV30	TRBJ1-5	few	TGTGCCTGGAGTGTGGGTCTCAATCAGCCCCAGCATTTT	CAWSVGLNQPQHF
NA	TRBV27	TRBJ1-1	few	TGTGCCAGCAGTTCCCAGTTGAACACTGAAGCTTTCTTT	CASSSQLNTEAFF
NA	TRBV27	TRBJ2-3	once	TGTGCCAGCCGAAACTACGGGGGGCGCCTAATGGATACGCAGTATTTT	CASRNYGGRLMDTQYF
NA	TRBV19	TRBJ1-2	few	TGTGCCAGTACGCGGCAGGGGATTGGCTACACCTTC	CASTRQGIGYTF
NA	TRBV5-1	TRBJ2-5	NA	TGCGCCAGCAGCATGAGTAGGCAAGAGACCCAGTACTTC	CASSMSRQETQYF
NA	TRBV29-1	TRBJ1-1	NA	TGCAGCGTTGTCCGGGACGGCAACACTGAAGCTTTCTTT	CSVVRDGNTEAFF
NA	TRBV28	TRBJ1-5	NA	TGTGCCAGTCGACAGGAGCTTAGCAATCAGCCCCAGCATTTT	CASRQELSNQPQHF
NA	TRBV7-8	TRBJ2-7	many	TGTGCCAGCAGCTTAGTCTTCTCGGCTCACGAGCAGTACTTC	CASSLVFSAHEQYF
TRBD2	TRBV5-1	TRBJ2-5	NA	TGCGCCAGCAGCTTGGGCGCGGGGGGACCGCAAGAGACCCAGTACTTC	CASSLGAGGPQETQYF
TRBD1	TRBV7-9	TRBJ1-1	NA	TGCGCCAGCAGCCAAGTAGACAGGGGCACTGAAGCTTTCTTT	CASSQVDRGTEAFF
NA	TRBV5-6	TRBJ2-1	NA	TGTGCCAGCAGCCGACGACTAGAAGAGTTCTTC	CASSRRLEEFF
NA	TRBV25-1	TRBJ2-7	NA	TGTGCCAGCAGTGAATCTTACGGCGAGCAGTACTTC	CASSESYGEQYF
NA	TRBV9	TRBJ2-5	many	TGTGCCAGCAGCGCGAACCAAGAGACCCAGTACTTC	CASSANQETQYF
NA	TRBV5-1	TRBJ1-5	few	TGCGCCAGCAGCCTTGAGGCGAATCAGCCCCAGCATTTT	CASSLEANQPQHF
TRBD1	TRBV7-2	TRBJ2-4	NA	TGTGCCAGCAGCTCCCGACAGGGCGTAATTCAGTACTTC	CASSSRQGVIQYF
TRBD1	TRBV6-1	TRBJ1-5	NA	TGTGCCAGCAGACCCCAGGGGGAACCTTTCCAACCCCAGCATTTT	CASRPQGEPFQPQHF
TRBD1	TRBV4-3	TRBJ1-2	NA	TGCGCCAGCAGCCTAGATTCCGGGACAGGGCTAAATGGCTACACCTTC	CASSLDSGTGLNGYTF
NA	TRBV30	TRBJ2-3	NA	TGTGCCTGGGCCGCGAGGGGCGCGTCCACAGATACGCAGTATTTT	CAWAARGASTDTQYF
NA	TRBV30	TRBJ2-1	NA	TGTGCCTGGAGTGAATCATACAATGAGCAGTTCTTC	CAWSESYNEQFF
TRBD1	TRBV7-2	TRBJ1-6	NA	TGTGCCAGCAGCGTGGACAGGGGGCAAAATTCACCCCTCCACTTT	CASSVDRGQNSPLHF
TRBD1	TRBV30	TRBJ1-5	NA	TGTGCCTGGGGACAGGGAATTTATAGCAATCAGCCCCAGCATTTT	CAWGQGIYSNQPQHF
NA	TRBV19	TRBJ2-7	NA	TGTGCCAGTAGGAGGGAGGGGGCCGGATCCTACGAGCAGTACTTC	CASRREGAGSYEQYF
NA	TRBV18	TRBJ2-2	NA	TGTGCCAGCTCACCCGGCCAGTACACCGGGGAGCTGTTTTTT	CASSPGQYTGELFF
TRBD1	TRBV30	TRBJ1-2	NA	TGTGCCTGGAGTGTACGGGACAGGGGTTCCTATGGCTACACCTTC	CAWSVRDRGSYGYTF
TRBD1	TRBV5-1	TRBJ1-6	NA	TGCGCCAGCAGCCTGGGACAGCCCAATTCACCCCTCCACTTT	CASSLGQPNSPLHF
NA	TRBV7-2	TRBJ2-6	few	TGTGCCAGCAGCTCACAGGCCCGCTCTGGGGCCAACGTCCTGACTTTC	CASSSQARSGANVLTF
NA	TRBV10-3	TRBJ2-1	few	TGTGCCATCGACGAGGGCAGGAGCTCCTACAATGAGCAGTTCTTC	CAIDEGRSSYNEQFF
NA	TRBV29-1	TRBJ2-1	few	TGCAGCGTTGAAAAATGGGATGAGCAGTTCTTC	CSVEKWDEQFF
NA	TRBV11-2	TRBJ2-1	many	TGTGCCAGCAGCTTAGATCCCGGTTACAATGAGCAGTTCTTC	CASSLDPGYNEQFF
TRBD1	TRBV28	TRBJ2-7	NA	TGTGCCAGCAGCCCGGGACAGACCTACGAGCAGTACTTC	CASSPGQTYEQYF
NA	TRBV7-3	TRBJ2-3	NA	TGTGCCAGCACCCCCTACTTAAGCACAGATACGCAGTATTTT	CASTPYLSTDTQYF
TRBD2	TRBV13	TRBJ2-5	NA	TGTGCCAGCAGCTCCAGACTAGCGTCGAAAGAGACCCAGTACTTC	CASSSRLASKETQYF
NA	TRBV27	TRBJ2-3	NA	TGTGCCATCAGTGAAGGGCAGGGGGGCGCCTTGGGCACAGATACGCAGTATTTT	CAISEGQGGALGTDTQYF